The TCR beta chain under discussion was sequenced for a study of cytomegalovirus exposure and HLA in healthy donors. Trimming removed 0 bases at V and 0 bases at J, with 6 bases between. Germline loops: CDR1 MNHEY, CDR2 SMNVEV (reference sequence). The CDR3 has 16 residues. It was with 60 Vbeta and 13 Jbeta primers that the PCR ran. Produced via immunoSEQ multiplex PCR; TCRdb's table is partial and in-frame only. The sample totals tens of thousands of clones; its top ten clones hold roughly 3.8%. This chain joins TRBV27 and TRBJ2-6, with D unclear. This clonotype originated in a man between 18 and 35 years old in good health and CMV-seropositive. Source material: PBMCs. CDR3 sequence: CASSLSTSSGANVLTF. In nucleotides, the CDR3 is TGTGCCAGCAGTTTATCTACGAGCTCTGGGGCCAACGTCCTGACTTTC.